This TCR beta chain was sequenced during a study of OX40 agonist ivuxolimab in advanced cancers. Background on the study: Every 2 weeks, patients got intravenous ivuxolimab at one of six dose levels (0.01-10 mg/kg). Dose-escalation patients had hepatocellular carcinoma, melanoma, renal cell or head and neck cancer.

Using immunoSEQ multiplex PCR, the repertoire was profiled, and TCRdb retains in-frame clones only, with some absent. The sample holds 84,000 or so clones, around 90% seen once. Study-level findings and limits: The study found that CD8+ T cells averaged more expanded clones than CD4+.

Trimming pared 2 bases from V and 0 bases from J, leaving 8 bases between. This CDR3 spans 14 amino acids. Germline V lookup: CDR1 SGHAT, CDR2 FQNNGV. Concerning this clone itself: The target antigen is unknown.

The rearrangement uses TRBV11-2 and TRBJ2-7; no clear D. This TCR was recovered from an adult with an advanced solid tumor such as melanoma, head and neck, liver or kidney cancer. The sequencing used CD4+ or CD8+ T cells sorted from blood, collected in a trial of the OX40 agonist ivuxolimab. In nucleotides, the CDR3 is TGTGCCAGCAGCTTAACAGATTTCTCCTACGAGCAGTACTTC. Translating it yields CASSLTDFSYEQYF.